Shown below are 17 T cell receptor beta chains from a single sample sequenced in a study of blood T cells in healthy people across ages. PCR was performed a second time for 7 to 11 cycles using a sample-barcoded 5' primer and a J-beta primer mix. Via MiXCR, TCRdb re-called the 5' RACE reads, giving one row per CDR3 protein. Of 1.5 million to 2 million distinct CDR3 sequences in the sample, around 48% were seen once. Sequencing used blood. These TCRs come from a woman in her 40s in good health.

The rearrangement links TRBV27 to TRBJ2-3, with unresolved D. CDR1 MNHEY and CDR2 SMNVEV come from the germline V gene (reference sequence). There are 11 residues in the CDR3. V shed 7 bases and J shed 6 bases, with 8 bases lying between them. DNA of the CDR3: TGTGCCAGCATTCGGGCGGATACGCAGTATTTT. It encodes CASIRADTQYF.

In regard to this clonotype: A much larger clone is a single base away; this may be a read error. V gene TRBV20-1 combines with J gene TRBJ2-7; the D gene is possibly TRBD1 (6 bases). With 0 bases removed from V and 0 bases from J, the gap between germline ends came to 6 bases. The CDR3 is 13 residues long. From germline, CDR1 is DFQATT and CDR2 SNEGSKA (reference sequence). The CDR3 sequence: CSAREGGSYEQYF. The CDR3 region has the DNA TGCAGTGCTAGAGAAGGGGGCTCCTACGAGCAGTACTTC.

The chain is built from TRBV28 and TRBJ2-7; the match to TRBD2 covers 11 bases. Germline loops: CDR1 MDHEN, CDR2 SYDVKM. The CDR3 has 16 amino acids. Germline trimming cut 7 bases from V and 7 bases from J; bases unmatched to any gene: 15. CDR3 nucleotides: TGTGCCAGCAACCCACGAGGGCTAGCGGGGGGCTATGAGCAGTACTTC. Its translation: CASNPRGLAGGYEQYF.

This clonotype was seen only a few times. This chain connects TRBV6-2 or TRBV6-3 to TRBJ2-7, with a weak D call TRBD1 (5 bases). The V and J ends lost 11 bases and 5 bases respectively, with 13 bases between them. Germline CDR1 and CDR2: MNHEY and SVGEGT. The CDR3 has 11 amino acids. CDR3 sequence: CASARAHEQYF. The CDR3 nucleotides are TGTGCCTCAGCCAGGGCCCACGAGCAGTACTTC.

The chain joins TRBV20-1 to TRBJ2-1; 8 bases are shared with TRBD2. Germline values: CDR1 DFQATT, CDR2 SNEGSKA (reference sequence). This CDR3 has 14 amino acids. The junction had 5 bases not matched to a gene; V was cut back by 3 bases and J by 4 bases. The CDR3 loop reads CSARTLAGYNEQFF. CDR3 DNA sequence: TGCAGTGCTAGGACCCTAGCGGGTTACAATGAGCAGTTCTTC.

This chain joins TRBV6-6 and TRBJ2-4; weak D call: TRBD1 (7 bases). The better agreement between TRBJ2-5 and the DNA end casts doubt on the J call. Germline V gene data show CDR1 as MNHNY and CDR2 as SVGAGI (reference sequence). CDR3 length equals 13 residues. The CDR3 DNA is TGTGCCAGCACCCTCAGGGGGGTGGAGACCCAGTACTTC. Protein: CASTLRGVETQYF.

The CDR3 coding sequence is TGTGCCAGCAGCCGACTGGACAGGGGTAGGGATGAGCAGTTCTTC. It codes for CASSRLDRGRDEQFF. The genes are TRBV3-1 and TRBJ2-1, with 9 bases matching TRBD1. This CDR3 comprises 15 residues. Germline loops: CDR1 LGHDT, CDR2 YNNKEL (reference sequence). Trimming took 4 bases from V and 8 from J; bases not matched to a gene: 9.

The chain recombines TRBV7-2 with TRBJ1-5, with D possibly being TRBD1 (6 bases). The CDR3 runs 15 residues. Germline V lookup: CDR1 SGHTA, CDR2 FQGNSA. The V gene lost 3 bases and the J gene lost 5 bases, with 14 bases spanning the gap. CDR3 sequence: CASSFTQGYDQPQHF. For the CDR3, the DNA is TGTGCCAGCAGCTTTACCCAGGGGTATGATCAGCCCCAGCATTTT.

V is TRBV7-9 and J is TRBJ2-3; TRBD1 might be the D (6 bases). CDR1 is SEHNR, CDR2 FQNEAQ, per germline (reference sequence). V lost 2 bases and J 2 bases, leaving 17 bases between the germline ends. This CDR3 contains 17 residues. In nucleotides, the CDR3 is TGTGCCAGCAGCTTAATTGGCACAGGGAGAAACACAGATACGCAGTATTTT. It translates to CASSLIGTGRNTDTQYF.

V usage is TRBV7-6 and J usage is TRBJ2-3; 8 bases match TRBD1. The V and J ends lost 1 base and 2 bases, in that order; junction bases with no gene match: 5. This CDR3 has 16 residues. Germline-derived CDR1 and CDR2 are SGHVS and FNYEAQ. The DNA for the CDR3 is TGTGCCAGCAGCTTAGTCAGGGGGCTGAACACAGATACGCAGTATTTT. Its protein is CASSLVRGLNTDTQYF.

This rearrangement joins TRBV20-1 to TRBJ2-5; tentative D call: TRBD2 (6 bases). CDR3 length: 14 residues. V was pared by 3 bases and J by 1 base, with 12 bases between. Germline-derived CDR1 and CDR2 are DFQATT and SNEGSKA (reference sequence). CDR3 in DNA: TGCAGTGCTAGTTCGATGCGGGGCCAAGAGACCCAGTACTTC. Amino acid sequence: CSASSMRGQETQYF.

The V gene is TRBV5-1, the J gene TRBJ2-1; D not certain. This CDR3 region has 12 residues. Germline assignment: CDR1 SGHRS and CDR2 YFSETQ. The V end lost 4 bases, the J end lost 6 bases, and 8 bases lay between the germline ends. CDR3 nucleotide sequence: TGCGCCAGCAGCCAACGGTCCAATGAGCAGTTCTTC. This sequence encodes CASSQRSNEQFF.

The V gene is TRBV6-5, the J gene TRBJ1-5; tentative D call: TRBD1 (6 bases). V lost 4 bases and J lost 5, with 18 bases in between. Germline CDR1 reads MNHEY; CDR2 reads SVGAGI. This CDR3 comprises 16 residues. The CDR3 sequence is CASSSLAGGRDQPQHF. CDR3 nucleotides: TGTGCCAGCAGTTCCCTTGCCGGGGGCCGAGATCAGCCCCAGCATTTT.

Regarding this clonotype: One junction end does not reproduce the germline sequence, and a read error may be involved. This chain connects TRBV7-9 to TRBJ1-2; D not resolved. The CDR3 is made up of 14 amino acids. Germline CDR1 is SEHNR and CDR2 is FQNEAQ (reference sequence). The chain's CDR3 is CASSFSGLNYGYTF. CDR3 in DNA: TGTGCCAGCAGCTTTTCCGGGCTTAACTATGGTTACACCTTC.

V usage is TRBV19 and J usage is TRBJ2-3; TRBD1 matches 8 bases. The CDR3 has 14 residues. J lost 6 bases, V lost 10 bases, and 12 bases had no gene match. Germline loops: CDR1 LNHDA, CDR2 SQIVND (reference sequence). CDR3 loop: CATTDRVNSDTQYF. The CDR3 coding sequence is TGTGCCACCACGGACAGGGTGAATAGTGATACGCAGTATTTT.

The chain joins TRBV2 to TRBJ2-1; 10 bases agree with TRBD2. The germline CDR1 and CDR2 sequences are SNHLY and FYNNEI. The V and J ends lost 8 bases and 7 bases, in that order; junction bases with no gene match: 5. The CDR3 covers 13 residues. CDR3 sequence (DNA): TGTGCCAGCTTGGGGACTAGCGAAAATGAGCAGTTCTTC. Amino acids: CASLGTSENEQFF.

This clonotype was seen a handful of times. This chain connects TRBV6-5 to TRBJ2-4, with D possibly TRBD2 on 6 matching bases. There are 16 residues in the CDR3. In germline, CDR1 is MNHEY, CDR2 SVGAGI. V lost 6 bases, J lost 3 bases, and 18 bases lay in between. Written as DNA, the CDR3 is TGTGCCAGCAGCCGGGCTAGCGTTGGCGTCAAAAACATTCAGTACTTC. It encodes CASSRASVGVKNIQYF.